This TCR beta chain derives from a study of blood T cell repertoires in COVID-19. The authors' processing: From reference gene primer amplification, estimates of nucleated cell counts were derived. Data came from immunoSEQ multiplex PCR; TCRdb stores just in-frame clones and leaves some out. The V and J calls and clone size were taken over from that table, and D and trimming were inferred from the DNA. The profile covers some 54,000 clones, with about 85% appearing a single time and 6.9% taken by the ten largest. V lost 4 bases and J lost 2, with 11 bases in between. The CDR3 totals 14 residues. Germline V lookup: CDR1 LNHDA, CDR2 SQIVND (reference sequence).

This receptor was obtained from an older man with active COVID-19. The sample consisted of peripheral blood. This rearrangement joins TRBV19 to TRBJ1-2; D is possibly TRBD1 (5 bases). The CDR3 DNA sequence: TGTGCCAGTAGTACCGCGGGGCAGAACTATGGCTACACCTTC. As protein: CASSTAGQNYGYTF.